This T cell receptor beta chain derives from a study of CD8 T cells in Susac syndrome. Sequencing of TCR beta drew on CD8+ and CD4+ T cells from blood. TEMRA cells were FACS-enriched, with CD8+ and CD4+ T cells isolated negatively. Reverse transcription used about 0.45 to 1 ug RNA and random hexamers. It was immunoSEQ multiplex PCR that amplified TCR beta CDR3 across 54 Vbeta and 13 Jbeta. TCRdb re-derived calls from the immunoSEQ multiplex PCR reads in MiXCR, one entry per CDR3 protein. This table has 150,000 to 200,000 distinct CDR3 sequences, 90% to 95% appearing once. The TCR originated in a human donor in good health. Sequencing was done on a sample of CD4+ T cells from PBMCs.

CDR3 nucleotides: TGTGCCAGCAGTCCCACGTCCCGTTCACCCCTCCACTTT. The encoded protein is CASSPTSRSPLHF. The chain couples TRBV6-5 to TRBJ1-6; no reliable D call. V lost 5 bases and J 9 bases, leaving 11 bases between the germline ends. The CDR3 loop spans 13 amino acids. Germline loops: CDR1 MNHEY, CDR2 SVGAGI.